This T cell receptor beta chain was sequenced in a study of regulatory and conventional T cells in RAG deficiency. Only in-frame clones appear in the TCRdb table, and some are missing; sequencing was by immunoSEQ multiplex PCR. The repertoire has over 8,500 clones, approximately 88% of them found once; the top ten carry around 1.4%. This clone has just one count. The CDR3 contains 14 residues. Genomic DNA came from blood regulatory T cells gated CD4+ CD25-high CD127-low. The same data also contributed to another study, on regulatory T cells. From that study: Amplification used 52 TRBV primers and 13 TRBJ primers.

The chain links TRBV1 to TRBJ1-2. TRBV1 is a pseudogene. This clonotype originated in a human donor in good health. Sequencing input: Tregs sorted from blood. In nucleotides, the CDR3 is TGCACCAGCAGTCCTGTGCGAAAGACCTATGGCTACACCTTC. Translated, it gives CTSSPVRKTYGYTF.